The sequence of this TCR beta chain was determined in a study of HIV-infected children after antiretroviral therapy interruption. About the study: EBV and CMV exposure was recorded in most children. In continuous treatment, analyzed samples were from weeks 0, 48 and 150. Interruption-arm sampling covered weeks 0, 12, interruption end (24 or 48), and about 3 years post-study.

Judged by abundance, this clonotype is medium-sized. The target antigen is unknown. Study outcomes and limitations: Naive CD4+ CDR3 sharing between time points fell after interruption began.

With V trimmed by 4 bases and J by 3 bases, 7 bases remained unmatched. CDR3 length: 16 amino acids. Germline CDR1 SGDLS, CDR2 YYNGEE. Treatment specified: PENTA 11 planned treatment interruption arm or continuous ART arm. A 3' RACE protocol on RNA, with unique molecular identifiers, produced the TCR library. TCRdb ran MiXCR on the 3' RACE reads and lists one entry per CDR3 protein. The table has fewer than 7,500 distinct CDR3 sequences, roughly 15% seen once; the top ten hold roughly 15%. This TCR derives from a pool of human donors with HIV. The starting material was CD45RO+ CD8+ T cells from PBMCs, pooled from several time points, obtained from a donor given antiretroviral therapy, either interrupted or continuous. The subset is: memory CD8+ CD45RO+ CD45RA- T cells. This chain links TRBV9 with TRBJ2-2; 9 bases agree with TRBD1. CDR3 sequence: CASSPRGTGHTGELFF. Here the CDR3 DNA reads TGTGCCAGCAGCCCCCGGGGGACAGGGCACACCGGGGAGCTGTTTTTT.